This TCR beta chain was recovered during a study of cytomegalovirus exposure and HLA in healthy donors. Concerning this clone itself: The antigen is not known.

The PCR employed 60 Vbeta primers together with 13 Jbeta primers. TCRdb keeps only in-frame clones here, not all; method: immunoSEQ multiplex PCR. The data contain fewer than 100,000 clones, nearly 80% of them singletons. Study findings and constraints: A later analysis reportedly identified an Asian-associated ancestry cluster as carrying fewer N-insertions than the approximately 670-donor mean. In vitro checks showed that a few CMV-associated chains really do target CMV antigens. The authors reported that TCR beta sequences could predict HLA-A and HLA-B alleles. These predictions were accurate for most subjects in the first cohort.

CDR1 LNHNV and CDR2 YYDKDF come from the germline V gene (reference sequence). Trimming pared 0 bases from V and 2 bases from J, leaving 3 bases between. The CDR3 totals 13 residues. This chain joins TRBV15 and TRBJ2-3, with D uncertain. The source is a female donor in good health and CMV-seronegative. The sample consisted of PBMCs. Written as DNA, the CDR3 is TGTGCCACCAGCAGAGACAACACAGATACGCAGTATTTT. It translates to CATSRDNTDTQYF.